This TCR beta chain originates from a study of PD-1 blockade in classical Hodgkin lymphoma. Time point indicated: cycle 4 day 1 (C4D1), after 6 weeks of nivolumab. Patients all relapsed after autologous stem cell transplantation, and there was variation in brentuximab vedotin exposure. Reported best responses ranged across complete response, partial response or progressive disease. The data were produced by immunoSEQ multiplex PCR, yet TCRdb's version contains in-frame clones alone and is incomplete. The table lists tens of thousands of clones, 86% of them singletons. As regards this clone: Its antigen is undetermined.

The study's findings and limits: Complete responders matched newly diagnosed patients in baseline diversity. Reports described newly diagnosed patients as having lower baseline TCR diversity than healthy donors.

The CDR3 consists of 16 residues. Trimming cost V 2 bases and J 8 bases, with 19 bases left between them. Per germline, CDR1 MGHRA and CDR2 YSYEKL. This material consisted of peripheral blood mononuclear cells (PBMCs), taken before the fourth cycle of nivolumab. This TCR was sampled from a human donor with classical Hodgkin lymphoma. The chain uses TRBV4-1 and TRBJ2-4; D possibly uses TRBD1 or TRBD2 (6 bases each). Here the CDR3 DNA reads TGCGCCAGCAGCCAAACCACTGGGGGGCCCGGGGACATTCAGTACTTC. Its translation is CASSQTTGGPGDIQYF.